This T cell receptor (beta chain) came from a study of identical twins (dated by TCRdb to 2016 to 2018). Some background on the complete study: TCR alpha and beta repertoires from monozygotic twins, unrelated adults of various ages and cord blood were deep-sequenced to test whether fetal clonotypes persist. To rule out contamination, the twin experiments were replicated at different times with different library preparation protocols.

Every donor was a healthy Caucasian. Three pairs of female monozygotic twins, all aged roughly 18 to 29 years, were included in the twin cohort. Using Miltenyi CD45RO+ enrichment and human naive T-cell isolation kits, memory (CD45RO+) and naive T cells were isolated from PBMC. V trim: 3 bases; J trim: 3 bases; unmatched bases: 6. CDR1 and CDR2 are read off the germline V gene (reference sequence) as DFQATT and SNEGSKA. The CDR3 sequence holds 14 residues, the cysteine and phenylalanine included. Only CDR3 DNA is held: 42 bases, read in frame from base 1. Broader findings and caveats from the paper: In monozygotic twins, recombination models systematically underestimated out-of-frame TCR alpha sharing, but the models matched the sharing seen between unrelated individuals. Because the same donors could not be followed over many years, the conclusions depended on cross-sectional statistical analysis. Invariant T cells such as MAIT and iNKT could partly confound zero-insertion analyses, though diverse VJ usage argued against this for most clonotypes. A weaker excess of twin sharing was found in beta out-of-frame sequences because the signal-to-noise ratio was lowered by fewer shared sequences. Abundant cord blood beta clonotypes had fewer insertions, young adult naive repertoires showed a similar but weaker trend, and memory repertoires showed no such trend. Compared with coincidental sharing between unrelated individuals, out-of-frame TCR alpha sequences shared between twins had an excess of sequences with low generation probability.

Libraries came from 5' RACE. Sequencing was performed on an Illumina HiSeq 2000. Template switching introduced a universal primer binding site; the final cDNA contained a unique molecular identifier, enabling accurate counting of TCR cDNA molecules. First-strand cDNA for TCR alpha and beta chains was synthesized from specific primers in the conserved constant-segment region. To control for contamination, each cDNA library was double barcoded with a SMART-Mk sample barcode plus Illumina barcodes. Two successive PCR steps introduced TruSeq adapter sequences along with Illumina sample barcodes. The TCR alpha and beta cDNA libraries were sequenced on the Illumina HiSeq platform using custom primers. The authors processed their data as follows. Raw reads were processed with MiGEC to extract unique molecular identifiers, and MiXCR was used to determine CDR3 positions. Recombination models were inferred per individual with the repgenHMM and IGoR tools using an EM algorithm. Shared clonotypes were analyzed with the tcR package in R, and sharing was normalized by the product of cloneset sizes. To study raw recombination free of thymic and clonal selection effects, out-of-frame nonproductive sequences were analyzed. TCRdb redid the processing of the public reads, applying fastp at Q25 and MiXCR, and retained in-frame beta chains. All rows with the same CDR3 protein become a single entry with the most common DNA and genes. None of the V and J calls come from the authors' own analysis; TCRdb made them. The table for this sample lists roughly 250,000 distinct CDR3 sequences; roughly 7% of them were counted only once. The ten largest make up around 3.4% of the sample.

Points on this clonotype: Its antigen target is currently unknown. The input lacks base qualities; no much larger clone sits a single base away.

This sample also appeared in a second study, on yellow fever vaccine responses in identical twins. That second publication adds: The authors reported that the T cell response to vaccination in identical twins appeared partly convergent and partly personalized. In the study, vaccine-responding T cell clones were precisely tracked in identical twins.

Sample: memory (CD45RO+) T cells sorted from blood. The cell subset or site label on this specimen signifies: CD45RO+ enriched T cells. The receptor's source is a woman aged 18-29 years in good health. Here the chain combines TRBV20-1 and TRBJ1-2, with TRBD1 matching 8 junction bases. CDR3 region: CSARNQGADYGYTF. The sequenced DNA is TGCAGTGCTAGGAATCAGGGGGCGGACTATGGCTACACCTTC.